This T cell receptor beta chain derives from a study of OX40 agonist ivuxolimab in advanced cancers. The overall study: Participants, 82.7% male, averaged around 60 years of age, ranging from roughly 23 to 90. Study-wide results and limits: Some of the nonresponding patients also showed low levels of normalized T-cell clonal expansion. CD8+ T cells were the subset that, on average, had more expanded clones than CD4+.

The repertoire was sequenced with immunoSEQ multiplex PCR; TCRdb's copy has only in-frame clones and lacks some. Among more than 65,000 clones listed, under 90% were seen once. As for this clone: Its antigen is currently unknown.

The CDR3 runs 15 residues. Germline V gives CDR1 SNHLY, CDR2 FYNNEI. Trimming cost V 6 bases and J 6 bases; bases outside gene matches: 10. Blood samples were obtained at baseline, cycle 4 day 1, and cycle 7 day 1. This sequence originates from an adult with an advanced solid tumor such as melanoma, head and neck, liver or kidney cancer. The sample consisted of CD4+ or CD8+ T cells sorted from blood, taken in a trial of the OX40 agonist ivuxolimab. The chain is built from TRBV2 and TRBJ2-7, with 11 nucleotides matching TRBD2. The CDR3 DNA reads as TGTGCCAGCAGCCCGACTAGCGGGATCCCCGGCGAGCAGTACTTC. Encoded protein: CASSPTSGIPGEQYF.